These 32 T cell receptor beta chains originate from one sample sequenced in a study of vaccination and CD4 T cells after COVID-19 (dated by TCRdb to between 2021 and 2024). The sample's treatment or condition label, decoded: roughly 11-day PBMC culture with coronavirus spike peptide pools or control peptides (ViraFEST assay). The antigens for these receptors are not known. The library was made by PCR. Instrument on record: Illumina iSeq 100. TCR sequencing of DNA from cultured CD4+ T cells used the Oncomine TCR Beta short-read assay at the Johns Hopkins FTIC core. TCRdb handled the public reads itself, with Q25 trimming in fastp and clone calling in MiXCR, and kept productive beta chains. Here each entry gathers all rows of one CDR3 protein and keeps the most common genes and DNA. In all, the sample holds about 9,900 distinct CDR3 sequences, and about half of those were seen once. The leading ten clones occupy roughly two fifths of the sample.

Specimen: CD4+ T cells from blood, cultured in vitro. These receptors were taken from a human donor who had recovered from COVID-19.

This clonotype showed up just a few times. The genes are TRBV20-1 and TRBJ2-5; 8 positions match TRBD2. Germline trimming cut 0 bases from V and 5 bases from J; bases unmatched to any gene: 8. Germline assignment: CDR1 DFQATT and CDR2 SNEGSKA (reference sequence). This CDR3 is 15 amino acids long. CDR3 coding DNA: TGCAGTGCTAGAGATGGCGGACTAGCTTCGGAGACCCAGTACTTC. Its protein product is CSARDGGLASETQYF.

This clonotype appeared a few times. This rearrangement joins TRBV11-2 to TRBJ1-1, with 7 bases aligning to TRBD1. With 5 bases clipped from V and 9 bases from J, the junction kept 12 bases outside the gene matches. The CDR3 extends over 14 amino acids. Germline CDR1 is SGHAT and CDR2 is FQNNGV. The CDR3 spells CASSQGQPAGKAFF. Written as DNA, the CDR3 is TGTGCCAGCAGCCAGGGACAGCCGGCGGGCAAAGCTTTCTTT.

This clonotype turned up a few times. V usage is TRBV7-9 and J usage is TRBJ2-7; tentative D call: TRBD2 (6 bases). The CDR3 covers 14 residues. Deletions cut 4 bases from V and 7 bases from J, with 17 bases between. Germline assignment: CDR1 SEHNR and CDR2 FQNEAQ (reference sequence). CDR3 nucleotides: TGTGCCAGCAGCTCTACCGGGACTCCGGGGGAGCAGTACTTC. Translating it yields CASSSTGTPGEQYF.

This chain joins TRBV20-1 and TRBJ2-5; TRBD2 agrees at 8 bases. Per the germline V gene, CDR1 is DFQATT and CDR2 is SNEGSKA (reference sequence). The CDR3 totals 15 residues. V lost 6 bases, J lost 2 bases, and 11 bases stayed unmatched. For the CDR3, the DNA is TGCAGTGCCGCCGAGGAGCGGGGGTGGCAAGAGACCCAGTACTTC. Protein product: CSAAEERGWQETQYF.

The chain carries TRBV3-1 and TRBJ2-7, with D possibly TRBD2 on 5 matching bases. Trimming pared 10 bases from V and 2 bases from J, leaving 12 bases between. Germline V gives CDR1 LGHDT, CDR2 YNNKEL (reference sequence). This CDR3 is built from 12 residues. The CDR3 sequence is CATSRAPYEQYF. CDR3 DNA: TGTGCCACTTCGCGGGCTCCCTACGAGCAGTACTTC.

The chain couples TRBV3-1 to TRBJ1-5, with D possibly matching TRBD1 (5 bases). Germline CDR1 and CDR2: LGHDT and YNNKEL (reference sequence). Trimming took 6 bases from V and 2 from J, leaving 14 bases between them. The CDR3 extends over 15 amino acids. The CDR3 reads CASSSSGAGNQPQHF. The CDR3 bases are TGTGCCAGCAGTTCATCCGGGGCCGGCAATCAGCCCCAGCATTTT.

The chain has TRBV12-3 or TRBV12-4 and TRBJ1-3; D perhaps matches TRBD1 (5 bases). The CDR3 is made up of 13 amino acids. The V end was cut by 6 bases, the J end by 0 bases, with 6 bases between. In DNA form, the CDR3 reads TGTGCCAGCAGACAGGTCTCTGGAAACACCATATATTTT. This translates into CASRQVSGNTIYF.

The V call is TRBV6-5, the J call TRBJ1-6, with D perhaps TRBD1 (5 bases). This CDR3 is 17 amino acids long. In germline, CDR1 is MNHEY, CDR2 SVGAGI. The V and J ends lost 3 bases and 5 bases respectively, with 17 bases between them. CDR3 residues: CASSYLQARGDNSPLHF. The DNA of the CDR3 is TGTGCCAGCAGTTATCTCCAGGCGCGGGGCGATAATTCACCCCTCCACTTT.

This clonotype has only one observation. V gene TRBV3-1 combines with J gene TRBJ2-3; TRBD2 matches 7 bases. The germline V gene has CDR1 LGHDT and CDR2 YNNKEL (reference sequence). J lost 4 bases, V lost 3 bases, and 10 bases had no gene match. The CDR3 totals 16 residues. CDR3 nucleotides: TGTGCCAGCAGCCACAGATTGGGGGGGGAGGCAGATACGCAGTATTTT. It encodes CASSHRLGGEADTQYF.

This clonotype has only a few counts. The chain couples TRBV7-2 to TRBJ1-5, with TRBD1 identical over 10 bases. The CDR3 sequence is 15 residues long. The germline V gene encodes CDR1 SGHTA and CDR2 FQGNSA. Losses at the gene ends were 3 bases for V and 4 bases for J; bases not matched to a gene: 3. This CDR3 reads CASSFMGQGNQPQHF. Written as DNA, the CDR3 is TGTGCCAGCAGCTTTATGGGACAGGGGAATCAGCCCCAGCATTTT.

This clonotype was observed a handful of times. CDR3 protein: CASSVGDRGSSYNSPLHF. The CDR3 DNA reads TGTGCCAGCAGTGTAGGGGACAGGGGCAGCTCCTATAATTCACCCCTCCACTTT. The V call is TRBV6-1, the J call TRBJ1-6; 10 bases agree with TRBD1. Germline CDR1 is MNHNS and CDR2 is SASEGT. The V and J ends lost 4 bases and 0 bases, in that order; junction bases with no gene match: 6. The CDR3 has 18 residues.

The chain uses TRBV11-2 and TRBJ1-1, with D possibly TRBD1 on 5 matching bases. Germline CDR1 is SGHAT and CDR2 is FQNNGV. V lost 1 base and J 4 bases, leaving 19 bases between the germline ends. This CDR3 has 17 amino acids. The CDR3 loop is CASSLGRGRDGGTEAFF. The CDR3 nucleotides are TGTGCCAGCAGCTTAGGGAGGGGCAGGGACGGAGGCACTGAAGCTTTCTTT. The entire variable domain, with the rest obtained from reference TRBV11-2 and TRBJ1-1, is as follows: EAGVAQSPRYKIIEKRQSVAFWCNPISGHATLYWYQQILGQGPKLLIQFQNNGVVDDSQLPKDRFSAERLKGVDSTLKIQPAKLEDSAVYLCASSLGRGRDGGTEAFFGQGTRLTVV.

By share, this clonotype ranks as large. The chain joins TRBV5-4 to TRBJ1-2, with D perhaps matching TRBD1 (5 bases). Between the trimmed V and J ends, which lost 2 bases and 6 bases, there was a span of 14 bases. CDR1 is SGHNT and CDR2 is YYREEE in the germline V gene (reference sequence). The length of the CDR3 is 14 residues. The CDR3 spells CASSFPGTENGYTF. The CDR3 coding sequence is TGTGCCAGCAGCTTCCCCGGGACCGAAAATGGCTACACCTTC.

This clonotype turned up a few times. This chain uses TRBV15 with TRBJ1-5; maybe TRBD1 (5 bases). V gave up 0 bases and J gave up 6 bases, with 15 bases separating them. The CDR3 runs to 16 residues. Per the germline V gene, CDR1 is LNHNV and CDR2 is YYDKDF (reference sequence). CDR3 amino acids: CATSRDQQVVSQPQHF. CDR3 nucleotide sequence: TGTGCCACCAGCAGAGATCAACAGGTGGTAAGTCAGCCCCAGCATTTT.

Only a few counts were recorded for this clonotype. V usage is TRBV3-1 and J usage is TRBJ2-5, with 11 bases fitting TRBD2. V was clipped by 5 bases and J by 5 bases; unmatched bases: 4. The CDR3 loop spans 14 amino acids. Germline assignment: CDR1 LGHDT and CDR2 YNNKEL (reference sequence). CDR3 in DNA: TGTGCCAGCAGCTTAGCGGGGGGGCAGGAGACCCAGTACTTC. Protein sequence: CASSLAGGQETQYF.

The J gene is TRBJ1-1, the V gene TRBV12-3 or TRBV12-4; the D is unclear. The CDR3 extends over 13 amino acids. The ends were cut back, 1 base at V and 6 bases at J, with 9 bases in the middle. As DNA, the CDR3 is TGTGCCAGCAGTTTAGGACATAGCGCTGAAGCTTTCTTT. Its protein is CASSLGHSAEAFF.

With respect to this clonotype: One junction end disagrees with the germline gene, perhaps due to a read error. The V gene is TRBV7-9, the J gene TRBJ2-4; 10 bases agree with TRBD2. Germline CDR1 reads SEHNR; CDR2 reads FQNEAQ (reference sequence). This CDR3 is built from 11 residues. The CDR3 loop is CASSTGLAVDF. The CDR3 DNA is TGTGCCAGCAGCACCGGACTAGCGGTAGACTTC. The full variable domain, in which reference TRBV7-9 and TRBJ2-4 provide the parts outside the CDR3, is DTGVSQNPRHKITKRGQNVTFRCDPISEHNRLYWYRQTLGQGPEFLTYFQNEAQLEKSRLLSDRFSAERPKGSFSTLEIQRTEQGDSAMYLCASSTGLAVDFGAGTRLSVL.

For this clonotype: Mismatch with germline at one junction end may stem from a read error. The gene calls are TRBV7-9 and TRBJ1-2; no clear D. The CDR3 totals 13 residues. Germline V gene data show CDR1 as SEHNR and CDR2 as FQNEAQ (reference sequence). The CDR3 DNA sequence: TGTGCCGGCAGCTTTGGCAGTAACTATGGCTACACCTTC. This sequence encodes CAGSFGSNYGYTF.

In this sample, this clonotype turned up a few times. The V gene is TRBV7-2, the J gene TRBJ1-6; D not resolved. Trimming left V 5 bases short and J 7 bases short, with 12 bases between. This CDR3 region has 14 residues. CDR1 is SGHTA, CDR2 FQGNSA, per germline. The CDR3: CASSQGSPNSPLHF. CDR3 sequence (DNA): TGTGCCAGCAGCCAAGGGAGTCCGAATTCACCCCTCCACTTT.

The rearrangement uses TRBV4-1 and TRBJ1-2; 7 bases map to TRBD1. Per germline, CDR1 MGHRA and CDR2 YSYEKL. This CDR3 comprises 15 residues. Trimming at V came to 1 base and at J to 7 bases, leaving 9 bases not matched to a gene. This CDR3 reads CASSQGLDRAFGYTF. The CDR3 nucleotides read TGCGCCAGCAGCCAAGGGCTTGACAGGGCTTTTGGCTACACCTTC.

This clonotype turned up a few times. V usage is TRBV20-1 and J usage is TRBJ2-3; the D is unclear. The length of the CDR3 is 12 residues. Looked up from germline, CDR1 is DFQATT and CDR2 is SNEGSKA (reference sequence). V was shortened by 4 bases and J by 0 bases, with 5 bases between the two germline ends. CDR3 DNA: TGCAGTGCTATTACTAGCACAGATACGCAGTATTTT. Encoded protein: CSAITSTDTQYF.

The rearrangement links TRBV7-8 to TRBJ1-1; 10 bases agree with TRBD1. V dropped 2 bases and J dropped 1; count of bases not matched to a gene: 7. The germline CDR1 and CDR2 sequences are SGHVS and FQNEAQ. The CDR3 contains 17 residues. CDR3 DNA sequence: TGTGCCAGCAGCTTACCCCTGTGGGACAGGGGGAACACTGAAGCTTTCTTT. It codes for CASSLPLWDRGNTEAFF.

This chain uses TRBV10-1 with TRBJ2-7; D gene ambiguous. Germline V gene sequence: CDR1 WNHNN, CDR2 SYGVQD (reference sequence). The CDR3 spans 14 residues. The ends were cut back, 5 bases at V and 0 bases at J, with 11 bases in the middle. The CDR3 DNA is TGCGCCAGCAGTCCTGGGCTGCCCTCCTACGAGCAGTACTTC. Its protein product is CASSPGLPSYEQYF.

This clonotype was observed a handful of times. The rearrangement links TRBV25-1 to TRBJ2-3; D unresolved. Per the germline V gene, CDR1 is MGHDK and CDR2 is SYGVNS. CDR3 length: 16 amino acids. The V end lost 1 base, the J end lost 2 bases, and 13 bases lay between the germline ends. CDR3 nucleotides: TGTGCCAGCAGTGAATGGGCAGCACAGTACACAGATACGCAGTATTTT. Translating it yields CASSEWAAQYTDTQYF. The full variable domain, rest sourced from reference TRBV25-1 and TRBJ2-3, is EADIYQTPRYLVIGTGKKITLECSQTMGHDKMYWYQQDPGMELHLIHYSYGVNSTEKGDLSSESTVSRIRTEHFPLTLESARPSHTSQYLCASSEWAAQYTDTQYFGPGTRLTVL.

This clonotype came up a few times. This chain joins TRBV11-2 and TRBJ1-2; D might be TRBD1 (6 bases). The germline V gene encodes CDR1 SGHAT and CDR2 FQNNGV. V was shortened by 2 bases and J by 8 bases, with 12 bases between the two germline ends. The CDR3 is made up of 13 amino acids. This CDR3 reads CASSLWAGEGYTF. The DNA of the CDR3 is TGTGCCAGCAGCTTATGGGCAGGGGAAGGCTACACCTTC. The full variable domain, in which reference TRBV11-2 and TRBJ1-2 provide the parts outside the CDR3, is EAGVAQSPRYKIIEKRQSVAFWCNPISGHATLYWYQQILGQGPKLLIQFQNNGVVDDSQLPKDRFSAERLKGVDSTLKIQPAKLEDSAVYLCASSLWAGEGYTFGSGTRLTVV.

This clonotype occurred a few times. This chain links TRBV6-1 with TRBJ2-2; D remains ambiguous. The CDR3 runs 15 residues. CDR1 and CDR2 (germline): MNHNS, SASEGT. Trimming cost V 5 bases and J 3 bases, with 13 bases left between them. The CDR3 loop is CASSPITKYTGELFF. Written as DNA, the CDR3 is TGTGCCAGCAGTCCCATAACTAAGTACACCGGGGAGCTGTTTTTT.

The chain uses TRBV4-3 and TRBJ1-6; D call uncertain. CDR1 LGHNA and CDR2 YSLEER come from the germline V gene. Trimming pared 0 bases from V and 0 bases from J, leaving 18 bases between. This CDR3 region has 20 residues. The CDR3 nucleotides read TGCGCCAGCAGCCAAGATCTCGACGGGCAGCCAAGCTCCTATAATTCACCCCTCCACTTT. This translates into CASSQDLDGQPSSYNSPLHF.

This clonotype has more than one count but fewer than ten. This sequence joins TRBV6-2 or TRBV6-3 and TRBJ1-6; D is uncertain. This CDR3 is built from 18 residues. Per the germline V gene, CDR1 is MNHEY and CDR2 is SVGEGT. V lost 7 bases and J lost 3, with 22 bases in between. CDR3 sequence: CASKALDAIWDYNSPLHF. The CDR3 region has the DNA TGTGCCAGCAAGGCCCTCGACGCCATATGGGACTATAATTCACCCCTCCACTTT.

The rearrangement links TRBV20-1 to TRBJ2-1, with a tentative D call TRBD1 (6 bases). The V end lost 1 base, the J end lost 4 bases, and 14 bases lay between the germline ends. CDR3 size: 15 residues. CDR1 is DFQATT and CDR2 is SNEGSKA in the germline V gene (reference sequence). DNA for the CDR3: TGCAGTGCTAGAGTGTTACAGGGCCCTTACAATGAGCAGTTCTTC. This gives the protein CSARVLQGPYNEQFF.

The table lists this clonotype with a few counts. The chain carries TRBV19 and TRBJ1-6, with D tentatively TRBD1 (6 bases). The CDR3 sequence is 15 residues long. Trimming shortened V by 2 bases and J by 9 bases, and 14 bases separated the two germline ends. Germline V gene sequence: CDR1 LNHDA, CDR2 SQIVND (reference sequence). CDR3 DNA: TGTGCCAGTAGTATATCGCACAGGGTCACTTCACCCCTCCACTTT. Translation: CASSISHRVTSPLHF. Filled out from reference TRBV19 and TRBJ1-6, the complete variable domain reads DGGITQSPKYLFRKEGQNVTLSCEQNLNHDAMYWYRQDPGQGLRLIYYSQIVNDFQKGDIAEGYSVSREKKESFPLTVTSAQKNPTAFYLCASSISHRVTSPLHFGNGTRLTVT.

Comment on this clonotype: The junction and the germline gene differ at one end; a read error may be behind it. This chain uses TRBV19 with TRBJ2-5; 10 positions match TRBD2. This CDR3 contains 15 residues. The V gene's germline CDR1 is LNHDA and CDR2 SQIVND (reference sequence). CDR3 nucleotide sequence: TGTACCAGTAGTATTTCTAGCGGGGGAAGAGAGACCCAGTACTTC. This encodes CTSSISSGGRETQYF. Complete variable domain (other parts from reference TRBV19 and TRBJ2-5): DGGITQSPKYLFRKEGQNVTLSCEQNLNHDAMYWYRQDPGQGLRLIYYSQIVNDFQKGDIAEGYSVSREKKESFPLTVTSAQKNPTAFYLCTSSISSGGRETQYFGPGTRLLVL.

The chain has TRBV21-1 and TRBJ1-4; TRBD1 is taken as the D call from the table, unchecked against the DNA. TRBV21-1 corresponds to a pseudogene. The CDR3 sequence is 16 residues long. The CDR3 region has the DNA TGTGCCAGCACTCAACGACACAGAAGGGGCAGTGAAAAACTGTTTTTT. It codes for CASTQRHRRGSEKLFF.